Below are 16 T cell receptor beta chains sequenced from a single sample in a study of blood T cell repertoires in COVID-19. Sequencing was performed with immunoSEQ multiplex PCR; in TCRdb, only in-frame clones are kept and a portion is missing. The table includes approximately 63,000 clones, 85% to 90% detected once. Sequencing used peripheral blood. These receptor sequences come from a woman aged 55-70 years with COVID-19, enrolled during active disease.

The chain has TRBV11-3 and TRBJ1-1, with 9 bases lining up with TRBD1. The CDR3 is made up of 14 amino acids. Germline trimming cut 3 bases from V and 5 bases from J; bases unmatched to any gene: 4. CDR1 SGHNT and CDR2 YENEEA come from the germline V gene. The CDR3 region has the DNA TGTGCCAGCAGCTTGGCCGGGACAGGGACTGAAGCTTTCTTT. This encodes CASSLAGTGTEAFF.

The chain recombines TRBV6-4 with TRBJ2-1, with 12 positions matching TRBD2. Trimming took 0 bases from V and 6 from J; bases not matched to a gene: 0. CDR3 length: 15 residues. Germline V gene lookup returns CDR1 MRHNA and CDR2 SNTAGT. Written as DNA, the CDR3 is TGTGCCAGCAGTGACTCGACTAGCGGGAGCAATGAGCAGTTCTTC. Encoded protein: CASSDSTSGSNEQFF.

The chain employs TRBV4-3 and TRBJ2-1, with 7 nucleotides matching TRBD2. The V gene's germline CDR1 is LGHNA and CDR2 YSLEER. J was trimmed by 4 bases and V by 0 bases; bases with no gene match: 6. The CDR3 is 16 residues long. The CDR3 reads CASSQEASGRYNEQFF. The CDR3 nucleotides read TGCGCCAGCAGCCAAGAAGCTAGCGGACGTTACAATGAGCAGTTCTTC.

The V gene is TRBV12-3 or TRBV12-4, the J gene TRBJ2-1, with D possibly matching TRBD1 (5 bases). The CDR3 extends over 11 amino acids. Trimming took 7 bases from V and 9 from J, leaving 10 bases between them. The CDR3 here is CASTLRGEQFF. The CDR3 nucleotides are TGTGCCAGCACCTTAAGGGGTGAGCAGTTCTTC.

This chain joins TRBV7-8 and TRBJ1-2; 7 bases are a match to TRBD1. The CDR3 is 15 amino acids. Germline V gives CDR1 SGHVS, CDR2 FQNEAQ. J lost 4 bases, V lost 1 base, and 6 bases had no gene match. The CDR3 DNA reads TGTGCCAGCAGCTTAGGGGGGACAGAACCCTATGGCTACACCTTC. Translation: CASSLGGTEPYGYTF.

This clone is a singleton in its sample. The CDR3 sequence is CASTRTGNEQYF. CDR3 DNA sequence: TGTGCCAGCACCCGGACAGGGAACGAGCAGTACTTC. This sequence joins TRBV6-5 and TRBJ2-7; 8 positions agree with TRBD1. Losses at the gene ends were 7 bases for V and 5 bases for J; bases not matched to a gene: 4. The CDR3 extends over 12 amino acids. Germline CDR1 MNHEY, CDR2 SVGAGI.

This chain uses TRBV19 with TRBJ2-7, with D perhaps TRBD1 (6 bases). The V gene's germline CDR1 is LNHDA and CDR2 SQIVND (reference sequence). The CDR3 is made up of 16 amino acids. Deletions cut 4 bases from V and 3 bases from J, with 19 bases between. In nucleotides, the CDR3 is TGTGCCAGTAGTAGGACAGCCCACTGGGGCCTCTACGAGCAGTACTTC. It yields the protein CASSRTAHWGLYEQYF. Supplemented by reference TRBV19 and TRBJ2-7, the full variable domain reads DGGITQSPKYLFRKEGQNVTLSCEQNLNHDAMYWYRQDPGQGLRLIYYSQIVNDFQKGDIAEGYSVSREKKESFPLTVTSAQKNPTAFYLCASSRTAHWGLYEQYFGPGTRLTVT.

The J gene is TRBJ1-4, the V gene TRBV29-1; tentative D call: TRBD1 (5 bases). V lost 4 bases to trimming and J lost 7 bases, with 13 bases between them. This CDR3 comprises 13 residues. Germline V gene data show CDR1 as SQVTM and CDR2 as ANQGSEA. CDR3 sequence reads: CSVVARAGEKLFF. The CDR3, as DNA: TGCAGCGTTGTTGCCAGGGCCGGTGAAAAACTGTTTTTT.

Concerning this clone itself: The identical CDR3 is also encoded by other nucleotide sequences in the sample. This sequence joins TRBV7-9 and TRBJ2-7; D perhaps matches TRBD1 (6 bases). Per germline, CDR1 SEHNR and CDR2 FQNEAQ (reference sequence). Trimming left V 6 bases short and J 3 bases short, with 12 bases between. CDR3 length: 13 residues. This CDR3 reads CASSFTGSYEQYF. In nucleotides, the CDR3 is TGTGCCAGCAGTTTCACAGGGAGCTACGAGCAGTACTTC.

The V gene is TRBV28, the J gene TRBJ2-3; 7 bases map to TRBD2. Germline values: CDR1 MDHEN, CDR2 SYDVKM. The CDR3 has 16 amino acids. The junction had 12 bases not matched to a gene; V was cut back by 5 bases and J by 4 bases. The CDR3 reads CASSKRTSSFPDTQYF. The CDR3 DNA reads as TGTGCCAGCAGTAAAAGGACTAGTTCCTTTCCAGATACGCAGTATTTT.

The gene calls are TRBV19 and TRBJ2-7; tentative D call: TRBD2 (6 bases). The CDR3 totals 14 residues. Germline CDR1 reads LNHDA; CDR2 reads SQIVND (reference sequence). Deletions cut 7 bases from V and 0 bases from J, with 13 bases between. The CDR3 loop reads CASTPTSSSYEQYF. CDR3 DNA: TGTGCCAGTACCCCTACTAGCAGCTCCTACGAGCAGTACTTC.

The J gene is TRBJ1-6, the V gene TRBV27; D might be TRBD1 (5 bases). Germline loops: CDR1 MNHEY, CDR2 SMNVEV (reference sequence). This CDR3 region has 14 residues. V lost 4 bases to trimming and J lost 6 bases, with 10 bases between them. CDR3 nucleotides: TGTGCCAGCAGTTCTCAGGGTATTAATTCACCCCTCCACTTT. Encoded protein: CASSSQGINSPLHF.

The CDR3 DNA sequence: TGTGCCAGCAGCGGGGACTCCTATGGCTACACCTTC. Translating gives CASSGDSYGYTF. V is TRBV6-5 and J is TRBJ1-2; perhaps TRBD1 as D (5 bases). CDR1 is MNHEY and CDR2 is SVGAGI in the germline V gene. V was cut by 6 bases and J by 4 bases, with 9 bases left in between. There are 12 residues in the CDR3.

This clone was picked up one time. The V gene is TRBV18, the J gene TRBJ1-2; 7 bases align to TRBD1. CDR3 length equals 14 residues. V shed 2 bases and J 5 bases; nucleotides not matched to a gene: 5. Germline V gene lookup returns CDR1 KGHSH and CDR2 LQKENI. The CDR3 loop is CASSPTGEYYGYTF. CDR3 in DNA: TGTGCCAGCTCACCAACAGGGGAGTATTATGGCTACACCTTC.

The CDR3 DNA follows: TGTGCCAGCAGCGTAGCAGGGACAAGTCCCTACGAGCAGTACTTC. Amino acids: CASSVAGTSPYEQYF. The chain uses TRBV9 and TRBJ2-7; possibly TRBD1 for D (6 bases). Trimming left V 0 bases short and J 2 bases short, with 12 bases between. The length of the CDR3 is 15 residues. The V gene's germline CDR1 is SGDLS and CDR2 YYNGEE.

V usage is TRBV7-6 and J usage is TRBJ2-7; 8 positions match TRBD1. The CDR3 is made up of 19 amino acids. The V segment lost 5 bases and the J segment 0 bases; nucleotides outside the gene matches: 18. CDR1 is SGHVS, CDR2 FNYEAQ, per germline. The CDR3 reads CASSLRAYPGQETSYEQYF. DNA of the CDR3: TGTGCCAGCAGCCTCCGTGCCTACCCGGGACAGGAGACCTCCTACGAGCAGTACTTC. Full variable domain (outside the CDR3, taken from reference TRBV7-6 and TRBJ2-7): GAGVSQSPRYKVTKRGQDVALRCDPISGHVSLYWYRQALGQGPEFLTYFNYEAQQDKSGLPNDRFSAERPEGSISTLTIQRTEQRDSAMYRCASSLRAYPGQETSYEQYFGPGTRLTVT.